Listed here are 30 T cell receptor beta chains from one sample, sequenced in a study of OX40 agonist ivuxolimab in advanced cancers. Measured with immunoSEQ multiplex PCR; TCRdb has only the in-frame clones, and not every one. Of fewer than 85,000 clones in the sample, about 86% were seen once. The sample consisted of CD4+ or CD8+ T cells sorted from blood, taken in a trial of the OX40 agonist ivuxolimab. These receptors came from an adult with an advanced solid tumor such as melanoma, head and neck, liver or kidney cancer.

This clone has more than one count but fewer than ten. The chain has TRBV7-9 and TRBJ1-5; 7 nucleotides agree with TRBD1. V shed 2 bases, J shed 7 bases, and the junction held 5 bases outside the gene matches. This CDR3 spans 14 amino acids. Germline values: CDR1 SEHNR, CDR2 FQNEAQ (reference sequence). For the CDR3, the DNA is TGTGCCAGCAGCTTAACCACAGGGGACCAGCCCCAGCATTTT. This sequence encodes CASSLTTGDQPQHF.

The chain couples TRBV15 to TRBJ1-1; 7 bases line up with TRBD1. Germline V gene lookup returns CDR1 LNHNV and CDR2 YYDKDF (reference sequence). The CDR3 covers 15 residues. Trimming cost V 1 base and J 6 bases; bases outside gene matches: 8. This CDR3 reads CATSRATGMSPEAFF. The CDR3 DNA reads TGTGCCACCAGCAGAGCGACAGGGATGAGCCCTGAAGCTTTCTTT.

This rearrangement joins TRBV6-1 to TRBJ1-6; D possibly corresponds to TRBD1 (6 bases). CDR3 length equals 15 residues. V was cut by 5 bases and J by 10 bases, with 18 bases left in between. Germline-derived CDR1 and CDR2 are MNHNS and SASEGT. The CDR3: CASSISGLQGSPLHF. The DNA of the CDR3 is TGTGCCAGCAGTATATCGGGCCTACAGGGATCACCCCTCCACTTT.

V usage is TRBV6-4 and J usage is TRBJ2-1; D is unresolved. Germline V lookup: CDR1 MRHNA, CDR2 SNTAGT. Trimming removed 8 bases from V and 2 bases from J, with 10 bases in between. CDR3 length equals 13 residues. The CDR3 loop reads CASFRRPYNEQFF. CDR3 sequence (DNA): TGTGCCAGCTTCCGGAGACCCTACAATGAGCAGTTCTTC.

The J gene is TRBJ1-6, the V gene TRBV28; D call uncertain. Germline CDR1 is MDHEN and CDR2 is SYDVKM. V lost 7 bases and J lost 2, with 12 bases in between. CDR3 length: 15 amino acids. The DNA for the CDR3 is TGTGCCAGCACCCGGACCGCACCCTATAATTCACCCCTCCACTTT. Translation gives CASTRTAPYNSPLHF.

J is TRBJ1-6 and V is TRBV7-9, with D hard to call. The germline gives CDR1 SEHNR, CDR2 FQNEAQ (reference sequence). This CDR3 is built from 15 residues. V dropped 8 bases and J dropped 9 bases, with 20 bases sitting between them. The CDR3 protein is CASAPGWAGGSPLHF. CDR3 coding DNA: TGTGCCAGCGCTCCTGGGTGGGCAGGAGGTTCACCCCTCCACTTT.

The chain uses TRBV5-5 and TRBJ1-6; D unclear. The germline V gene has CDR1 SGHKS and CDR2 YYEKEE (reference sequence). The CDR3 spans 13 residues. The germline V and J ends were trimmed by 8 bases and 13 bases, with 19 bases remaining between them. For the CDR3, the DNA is TGTGCCAGTGGCAAGGGAACCTTAATCCCCCTCCACTTT. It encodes CASGKGTLIPLHF.

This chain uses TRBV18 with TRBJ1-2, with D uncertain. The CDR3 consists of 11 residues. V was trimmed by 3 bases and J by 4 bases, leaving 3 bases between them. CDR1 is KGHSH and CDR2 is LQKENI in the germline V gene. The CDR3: CASSPGYGYTF. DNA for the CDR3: TGTGCCAGCTCACCCGGCTATGGCTACACCTTC.

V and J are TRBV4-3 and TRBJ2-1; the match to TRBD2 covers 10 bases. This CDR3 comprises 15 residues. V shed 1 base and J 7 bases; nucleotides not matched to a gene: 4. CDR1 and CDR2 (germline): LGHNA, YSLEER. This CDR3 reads CASSQGASGRNEQFF. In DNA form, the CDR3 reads TGCGCCAGCAGCCAAGGGGCTAGCGGGAGAAATGAGCAGTTCTTC.

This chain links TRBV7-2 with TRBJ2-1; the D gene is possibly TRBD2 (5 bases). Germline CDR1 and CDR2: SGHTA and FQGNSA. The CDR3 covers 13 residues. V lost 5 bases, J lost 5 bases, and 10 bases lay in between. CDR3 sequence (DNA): TGTGCCAGCAGCCCCAGGACTCACAATGAGCAGTTCTTC. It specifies CASSPRTHNEQFF.

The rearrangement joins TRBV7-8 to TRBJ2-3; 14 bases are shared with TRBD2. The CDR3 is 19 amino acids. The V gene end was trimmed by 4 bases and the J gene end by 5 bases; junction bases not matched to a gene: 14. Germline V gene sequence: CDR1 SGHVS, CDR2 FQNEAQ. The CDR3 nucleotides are TGTGCCAGCAGCTCTGGGGTCGGGACTAGCGGGAGTAGGGTAGATACGCAGTATTTT. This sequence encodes CASSSGVGTSGSRVDTQYF. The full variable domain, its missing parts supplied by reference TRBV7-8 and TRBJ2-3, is GAGVSQSPRYKVAKRGQDVALRCDPISGHVSLFWYQQALGQGPEFLTYFQNEAQLDKSGLPSDRFFAERPEGSVSTLKIQRTQQEDSAVYLCASSSGVGTSGSRVDTQYFGPGTRLTVL.

The CDR3 reads CASSPGQGYYEQYF. DNA for the CDR3: TGTGCCAGCTCACCGGGCCAGGGCTACTACGAGCAGTACTTC. V gene TRBV18 combines with J gene TRBJ2-7; a possible D gene is TRBD1 (5 bases). Trimming took off 3 bases at V and 3 bases at J, with 12 bases between the two ends. Germline CDR1 KGHSH, CDR2 LQKENI. The CDR3 runs to 14 residues.

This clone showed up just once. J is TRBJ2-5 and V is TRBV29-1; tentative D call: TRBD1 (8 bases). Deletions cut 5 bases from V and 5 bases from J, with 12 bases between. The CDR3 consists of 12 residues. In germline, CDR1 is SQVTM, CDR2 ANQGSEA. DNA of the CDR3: TGCAGCGTTTACAGGGGGGGCGAGACCCAGTACTTC. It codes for CSVYRGGETQYF.

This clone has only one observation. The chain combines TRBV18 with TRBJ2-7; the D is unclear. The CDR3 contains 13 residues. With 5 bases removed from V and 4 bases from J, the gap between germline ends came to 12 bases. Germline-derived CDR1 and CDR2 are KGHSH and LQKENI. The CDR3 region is CASSKGKDYEQYF. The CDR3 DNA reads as TGTGCCAGCTCAAAGGGCAAGGATTACGAGCAGTACTTC.

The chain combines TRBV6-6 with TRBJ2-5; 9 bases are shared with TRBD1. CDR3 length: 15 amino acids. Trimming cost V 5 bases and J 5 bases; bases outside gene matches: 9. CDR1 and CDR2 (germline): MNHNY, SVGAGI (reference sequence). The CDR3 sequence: CASSVGTGKGETQYF. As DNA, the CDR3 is TGTGCCAGCAGTGTCGGGACAGGGAAGGGGGAGACCCAGTACTTC.

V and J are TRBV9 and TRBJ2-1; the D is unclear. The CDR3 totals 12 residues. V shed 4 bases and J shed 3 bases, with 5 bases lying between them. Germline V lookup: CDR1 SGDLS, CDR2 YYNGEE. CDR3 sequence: CASSQNYNEQFF. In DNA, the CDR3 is TGTGCCAGCAGCCAAAACTACAATGAGCAGTTCTTC.

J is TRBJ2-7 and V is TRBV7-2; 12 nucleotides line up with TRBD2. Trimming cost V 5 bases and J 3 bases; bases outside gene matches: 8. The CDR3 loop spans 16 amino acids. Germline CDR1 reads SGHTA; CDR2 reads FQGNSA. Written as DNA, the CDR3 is TGTGCCAGCAGCCTCACTAGCGGGGGGTTCCTCTACGAGCAGTACTTC. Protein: CASSLTSGGFLYEQYF.

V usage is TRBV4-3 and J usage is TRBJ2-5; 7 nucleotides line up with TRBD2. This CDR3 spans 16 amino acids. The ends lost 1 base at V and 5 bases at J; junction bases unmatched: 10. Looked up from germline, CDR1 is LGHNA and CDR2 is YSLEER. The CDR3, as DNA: TGCGCCAGCAGCCAAGGTTGGACTAGTGCCGGGGAGACCCAGTACTTC. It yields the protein CASSQGWTSAGETQYF.

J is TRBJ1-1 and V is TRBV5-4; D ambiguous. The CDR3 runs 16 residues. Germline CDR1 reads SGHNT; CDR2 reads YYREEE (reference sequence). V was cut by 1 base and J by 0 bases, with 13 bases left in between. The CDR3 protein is CASSLFGRPMNTEAFF. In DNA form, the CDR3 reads TGTGCCAGCAGCTTGTTCGGACGTCCCATGAACACTGAAGCTTTCTTT.

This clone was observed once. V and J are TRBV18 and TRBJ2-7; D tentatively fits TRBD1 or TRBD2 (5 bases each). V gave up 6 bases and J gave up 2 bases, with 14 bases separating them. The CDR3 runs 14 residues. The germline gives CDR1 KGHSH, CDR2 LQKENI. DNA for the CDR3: TGTGCCAGCTCCCGGGACGCGGATACCTACGAGCAGTACTTC. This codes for CASSRDADTYEQYF.

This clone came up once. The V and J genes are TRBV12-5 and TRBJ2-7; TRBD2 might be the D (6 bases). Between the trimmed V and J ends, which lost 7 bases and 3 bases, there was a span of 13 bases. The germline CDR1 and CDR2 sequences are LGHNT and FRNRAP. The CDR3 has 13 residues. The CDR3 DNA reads TGTGCTAGTGCCCCCCCGGGACTCTACGAGCAGTACTTC. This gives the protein CASAPPGLYEQYF.

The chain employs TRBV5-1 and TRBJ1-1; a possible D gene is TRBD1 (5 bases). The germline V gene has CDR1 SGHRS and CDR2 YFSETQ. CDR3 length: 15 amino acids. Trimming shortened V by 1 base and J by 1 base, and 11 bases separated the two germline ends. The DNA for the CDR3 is TGCGCCAGCAGCTTGATTCCAGGGCAGAACACTGAAGCTTTCTTT. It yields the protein CASSLIPGQNTEAFF.

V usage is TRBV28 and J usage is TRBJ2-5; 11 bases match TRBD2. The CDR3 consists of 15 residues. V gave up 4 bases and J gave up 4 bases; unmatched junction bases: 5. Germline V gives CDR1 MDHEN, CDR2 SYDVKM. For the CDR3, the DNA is TGTGCCAGCAGTTCCGTAGCGGGAGGGGTAGAGACCCAGTACTTC. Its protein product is CASSSVAGGVETQYF.

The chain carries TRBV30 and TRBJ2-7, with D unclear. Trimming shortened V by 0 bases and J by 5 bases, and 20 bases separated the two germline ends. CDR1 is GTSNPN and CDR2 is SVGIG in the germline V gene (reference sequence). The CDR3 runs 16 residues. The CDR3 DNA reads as TGTGCCTGGAGTGTGGGTAAGAGTGGAATCCCTGACGAGCAGTACTTC. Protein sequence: CAWSVGKSGIPDEQYF.

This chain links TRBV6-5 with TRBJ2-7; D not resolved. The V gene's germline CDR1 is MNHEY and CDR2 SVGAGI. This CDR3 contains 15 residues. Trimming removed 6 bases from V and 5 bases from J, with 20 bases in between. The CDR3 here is CASRDRALGVNEQYF. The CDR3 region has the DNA TGTGCCAGCAGGGATCGGGCCTTGGGTGTTAACGAGCAGTACTTC.

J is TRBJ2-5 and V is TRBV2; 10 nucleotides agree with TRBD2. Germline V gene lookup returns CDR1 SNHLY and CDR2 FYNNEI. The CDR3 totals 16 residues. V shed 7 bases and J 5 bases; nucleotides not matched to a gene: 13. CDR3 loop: CASKRGGLLKLETQYF. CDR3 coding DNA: TGTGCCAGCAAGCGGGGGGGCCTTTTAAAGTTGGAGACCCAGTACTTC. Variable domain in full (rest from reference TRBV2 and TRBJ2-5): EPEVTQTPSHQVTQMGQEVILRCVPISNHLYFYWYRQILGQKVEFLVSFYNNEISEKSEIFDDQFSVERPDGSNFTLKIRSTKLEDSAMYFCASKRGGLLKLETQYFGPGTRLLVL.

The DNA for the CDR3 is TGTGCCAGAAAAGGCCAGGGGGAGACCCAGTACTTC. This sequence encodes CARKGQGETQYF. This rearrangement joins TRBV2 to TRBJ2-5, with D possibly TRBD1 on 6 matching bases. The V end lost 9 bases, the J end lost 5 bases, and 13 bases lay between the germline ends. Germline CDR1 and CDR2: SNHLY and FYNNEI. The CDR3 consists of 12 residues.

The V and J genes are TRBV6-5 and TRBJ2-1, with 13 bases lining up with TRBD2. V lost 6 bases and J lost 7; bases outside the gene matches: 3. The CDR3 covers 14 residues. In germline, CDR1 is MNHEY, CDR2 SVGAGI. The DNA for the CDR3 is TGTGCCAGCAGCCGGACTAGCGGGAGAAATGAGCAGTTCTTC. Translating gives CASSRTSGRNEQFF.

Here the CDR3 reads CASSSGTSGGTDTQYF. The DNA for the CDR3 is TGTGCCAGCAGCTCGGGGACCTCGGGGGGCACAGATACGCAGTATTTT. The J gene is TRBJ2-3, the V gene TRBV7-2, with a possible D match to TRBD2 (6 bases). The V end was cut by 4 bases, the J end by 1 base, with 15 bases between. The CDR3 is made up of 16 amino acids. The germline V gene has CDR1 SGHTA and CDR2 FQGNSA.

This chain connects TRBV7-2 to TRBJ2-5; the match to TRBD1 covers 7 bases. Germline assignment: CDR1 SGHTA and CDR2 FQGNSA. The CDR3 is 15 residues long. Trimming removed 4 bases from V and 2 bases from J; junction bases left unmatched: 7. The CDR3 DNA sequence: TGTGCCAGCAGCTCCCAAGACAGGGCGCAAGAGACCCAGTACTTC. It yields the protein CASSSQDRAQETQYF.